The subject of this entry is one TCR beta chain. Its specificity is unknown. V was trimmed by 7 bases and J by 6 bases, leaving 15 bases between them. Germline loops: CDR1 MNHNS, CDR2 SASEGT. There are 14 residues in the CDR3. This entry belongs to a study of T cells in Graves' hyperthyroidism and ophthalmopathy. Study outcomes and limitations: Most thyroid clonotypes with frequency above 0.001 were detected in blood.

Amplified regions were TCR beta CDR3 sequences from RNA transcripts. Initially, a first-round RT-PCR of the TCR CDR3 employed the HTBI primer set. In TCRdb, the multiplex PCR reads were re-called with MiXCR into one record per CDR3 protein. The sample records fewer than 600,000 distinct CDR3 sequences, 13% to 15% being singletons. This clonotype originated in a woman under 30 with Graves' hyperthyroidism. The chain is built from TRBV6-1 and TRBJ2-2; D perhaps matches TRBD1 (6 bases). The source material was blood. This CDR3 is CASTGQYGSGELFF. The CDR3 region has the DNA TGTGCCAGCACCGGACAGTACGGGTCCGGGGAGCTGTTTTTT.